The 20 T cell receptor beta chains below were found in one sample sequenced in a study of T cells in Graves' hyperthyroidism and ophthalmopathy. Researchers amplified the TCR beta CDR3 regions from RNA transcripts. With the HTBI primer set, the TCR CDR3 went through a first round of RT-PCR. TCRdb independently ran MiXCR on the multiplex PCR reads; one entry per CDR3 protein. The data contain 700,000 to 950,000 distinct CDR3 sequences, roughly a third of them singletons. Sequencing was performed on blood. The receptors derive from a woman in her 40s with Graves' hyperthyroidism.

V and J are TRBV19 and TRBJ1-5; D remains unclear. The CDR3 runs 15 residues. Per the germline V gene, CDR1 is LNHDA and CDR2 is SQIVND (reference sequence). V was pared by 2 bases and J by 7 bases, with 15 bases between. Here the CDR3 reads CASSISARENQPQHF. CDR3 sequence (DNA): TGTGCCAGTAGTATATCGGCCCGGGAAAACCAGCCCCAGCATTTT.

With respect to this clonotype: A much larger clone differs from this one at a single base, so this may be a read error. The chain is built from TRBV13 and TRBJ2-7; 7 nucleotides agree with TRBD1. Germline values: CDR1 PRHDT, CDR2 FYEKMQ (reference sequence). The CDR3 spans 15 residues. The ends lost 0 bases at V and 2 bases at J; junction bases unmatched: 4. CDR3 in DNA: TGTGCCAGCAGCTTAGGCGGGACAGATACCTACGAGCAGTACTTC. This translates into CASSLGGTDTYEQYF.

The sample holds a few counts of this clonotype. The chain is built from TRBV2 and TRBJ2-7, with D perhaps matching TRBD1 (5 bases). Judging by the DNA end, TRBJ2-1 fits better; the J call may be wrong. Looked up from germline, CDR1 is SNHLY and CDR2 is FYNNEI. CDR3 length equals 15 residues. The CDR3 DNA is TGTGCCAGCAGTGATCCGGTGGGGCGGCCCAATGAGCAGTTCTTC. Residues: CASSDPVGRPNEQFF.

As for this clonotype: A read error may be the cause here, since a much bigger clone is one base away. The genes are TRBV7-8 and TRBJ2-7, with TRBD1 identical over 8 bases. This CDR3 is built from 15 residues. Trimming took 5 bases from V and 4 from J; bases not matched to a gene: 10. The germline CDR1 and CDR2 sequences are SGHVS and FQNEAQ. In DNA, the CDR3 is TGTGCCAGCAGCGCCGTCAGGGGGCCCCCATACGAGCAGTACTTC. Translated: CASSAVRGPPYEQYF.

This clonotype has at least ten counts. The genes are TRBV5-6 and TRBJ1-1; D possibly corresponds to TRBD1 (5 bases). V lost 0 bases to trimming and J lost 1 base, with 10 bases between them. Germline CDR1 SGHDT, CDR2 YYEEEE. There are 15 residues in the CDR3. CDR3: CASSLGRQRNTEAFF. The CDR3 nucleotides are TGTGCCAGCAGCTTGGGCCGACAGCGGAACACTGAAGCTTTCTTT. The whole variable domain, remainder taken from reference TRBV5-6 and TRBJ1-1, is DAGVTQSPTHLIKTRGQQVTLRCSPKSGHDTVSWYQQALGQGPQFIFQYYEEEERQRGNFPDRFSGHQFPNYSSELNVNALLLGDSALYLCASSLGRQRNTEAFFGQGTRLTVV.

This clonotype was found a few times. The chain's CDR3 is CASSFPPAGEQYF. The DNA of the CDR3 is TGCGCCAGCAGCTTTCCACCCGCCGGCGAGCAGTACTTC. This chain connects TRBV5-1 to TRBJ2-7; D remains unclear. The CDR3 extends over 13 amino acids. Germline lookup yields CDR1 SGHRS and CDR2 YFSETQ. V gave up 2 bases and J gave up 6 bases, with 12 bases separating them.

Details on this clonotype: A read error is possible here, since a much larger clone lies one base away. The gene calls are TRBV12-3 or TRBV12-4 and TRBJ2-1; 8 bases agree with TRBD1. The trim removed 6 bases at V and 10 bases at J, leaving 5 bases unmatched. The CDR3 sequence is 12 residues long. The CDR3 spells CASSLDRDEQFF. The CDR3 DNA follows: TGTGCCAGCAGCCTGGACAGGGACGAGCAGTTCTTC.

This clonotype was detected many times. The gene calls are TRBV6-5 and TRBJ1-2; D is uncertain. The CDR3 loop spans 14 amino acids. Germline V gene sequence: CDR1 MNHEY, CDR2 SVGAGI. V dropped 5 bases and J dropped 5 bases, with 15 bases sitting between them. CDR3 loop: CASSPALGSYGYTF. CDR3 sequence (DNA): TGTGCCAGCAGTCCCGCCTTGGGCAGTTATGGCTACACCTTC.

The chain uses TRBV15 and TRBJ2-2; 8 bases are a match to TRBD1. This CDR3 has 16 amino acids. The V and J ends lost 2 bases and 6 bases, in that order; junction bases with no gene match: 8. Germline CDR1 LNHNV, CDR2 YYDKDF (reference sequence). The CDR3 loop reads CATSRQGTGGAGELFF. In DNA, the CDR3 is TGTGCCACCAGCAGACAAGGGACAGGCGGGGCCGGGGAGCTGTTTTTT.

The rearrangement joins TRBV28 to TRBJ2-7; D not certain. In germline, CDR1 is MDHEN, CDR2 SYDVKM. There are 13 residues in the CDR3. V was trimmed by 3 bases and J by 0 bases, leaving 6 bases between them. The CDR3 here is CASSFPSSYEQYF. CDR3 DNA sequence: TGTGCCAGCAGTTTCCCTAGCTCCTACGAGCAGTACTTC.

This clonotype was seen only once. One junction end disagrees with the germline gene, perhaps due to a read error. Here the CDR3 reads CGARDQGGGTEAFF. Written as DNA, the CDR3 is TGCGGTGCTCGGGACCAGGGAGGGGGCACCGAAGCTTTCTTT. This chain uses TRBV20-1 with TRBJ1-1; TRBD1 aligns across 7 bases. CDR1 and CDR2 from the germline V gene are DFQATT and SNEGSKA (reference sequence). CDR3 length: 14 residues.

The chain joins TRBV7-9 to TRBJ2-7, with 7 bases aligning to TRBD2. V was pared by 3 bases and J by 6 bases, with 11 bases of the junction left unmatched. Germline CDR1 reads SEHNR; CDR2 reads FQNEAQ (reference sequence). The CDR3 has 15 amino acids. CDR3 bases: TGTGCCAGCAGCTTCAAGCGGGACCCTTCCGGCGAGCAGTACTTC. It specifies CASSFKRDPSGEQYF.

This rearrangement joins TRBV24-1 to TRBJ2-1; tentatively, D is TRBD1 (5 bases). Trimming stripped 4 bases from V and 6 bases from J, with 9 bases between. The V gene's germline CDR1 is KGHDR and CDR2 SFDVKD. The CDR3 has 13 amino acids. The CDR3 sequence is CATSDRDSNEQFF. Written as DNA, the CDR3 is TGTGCCACCAGTGACCGTGACAGCAATGAGCAGTTCTTC.

This clonotype was found many times. The chain employs TRBV12-3 or TRBV12-4 and TRBJ1-6; a weak D match, TRBD1 (5 bases). The CDR3 length is 14 residues. Between the trimmed V and J ends, which lost 2 bases and 7 bases, there was a span of 9 bases. CDR3 residues: CASSLHGANSPLHF. Written as DNA, the CDR3 is TGTGCCAGCAGTTTACATGGGGCCAATTCACCCCTCCACTTT.

The chain has TRBV7-3 and TRBJ2-5; D might be TRBD2 (7 bases). There are 14 residues in the CDR3. The germline V and J ends were trimmed by 5 bases and 5 bases, with 15 bases remaining between them. The germline gives CDR1 SGHTA, CDR2 FQGTGA. The CDR3 DNA reads TGTGCCAGCAGCAAGGGGGGGGGCTGGGAGACCCAGTACTTC. Translating it yields CASSKGGGWETQYF.

This clonotype was counted only a few times. V gene TRBV12-3 or TRBV12-4 combines with J gene TRBJ1-2, with D possibly being TRBD1 (5 bases). V shed 4 bases and J shed 7 bases, with 16 bases lying between them. The CDR3 loop spans 14 amino acids. This CDR3 is CASSSATDRGGYTF. In nucleotides, the CDR3 is TGTGCCAGCAGTTCCGCAACGGATAGGGGTGGCTACACCTTC.

Of note for this clonotype: One base away lies a much larger clone, so this may be a sequencing read error. The chain recombines TRBV7-9 with TRBJ2-7; unclear D gene. Germline CDR1 and CDR2: SEHNR and FQNEAQ (reference sequence). Trimming removed 5 bases from V and 7 bases from J, with 18 bases in between. CDR3 length: 14 amino acids. The CDR3 DNA is TGTGCCAGCAGCACTTCCCTTGCAGTCGGTGAGCAGTACTTC. It yields the protein CASSTSLAVGEQYF.

This clonotype was counted between two and nine times. The chain carries TRBV6-2 or TRBV6-3 and TRBJ2-5; maybe TRBD1 (5 bases). Germline values: CDR1 MNHEY, CDR2 SVGEGT. The CDR3 extends over 13 amino acids. Trimming stripped 4 bases from V and 5 bases from J, with 11 bases between. The CDR3 here is CASSSGAVETQYF. The DNA of the CDR3 is TGTGCCAGCAGTTCTGGGGCCGTTGAGACCCAGTACTTC.

This clonotype was recorded many times. The gene calls are TRBV7-2 and TRBJ2-2; D is perhaps TRBD2 (6 bases). Germline V gene sequence: CDR1 SGHTA, CDR2 FQGNSA. The CDR3 has 14 amino acids. Trimming removed 3 bases from V and 8 bases from J, with 13 bases in between. The CDR3 bases are TGTGCCAGCAGCTTTCGGACTAATCCGGGGGAGCTGTTTTTT. Its translation is CASSFRTNPGELFF. Supplemented by reference TRBV7-2 and TRBJ2-2, the full variable domain reads GAGVSQSPSNKVTEKGKDVELRCDPISGHTALYWYRQSLGQGLEFLIYFQGNSAPDKSGLPSDRFSAERTGGSVSTLTIQRTQQEDSAVYLCASSFRTNPGELFFGEGSRLTVL.

This clonotype was seen a single time. This CDR3 is CASSPYGDTF. The DNA for the CDR3 is TGTGCCAGCAGCCCCTATGGGGACACCTTC. V gene TRBV7-2 combines with J gene TRBJ1-2; D is unresolved. V lost 5 bases and J 12 bases, leaving 10 bases between the germline ends. Germline assignment: CDR1 SGHTA and CDR2 FQGNSA. The CDR3 extends over 10 amino acids. The full variable domain, rest sourced from reference TRBV7-2 and TRBJ1-2, is GAGVSQSPSNKVTEKGKDVELRCDPISGHTALYWYRQSLGQGLEFLIYFQGNSAPDKSGLPSDRFSAERTGGSVSTLTIQRTQQEDSAVYLCASSPYGDTFGSGTRLTVV.